The clone carrying this T cell receptor (beta chain) was detected only a few times. This sample was taken from a study of blood T cell repertoires in COVID-19. About the study: The analysed material was cDNA or gDNA that came from T cells, B-cell-depleted T cells, or PBMCs.

The V gene lost 1 base and the J gene lost 1 base, with 9 bases spanning the gap. The CDR3 has 15 residues. Germline V lookup: CDR1 MNHEY, CDR2 SMNVEV (reference sequence). As processed by the authors: Reference gene primer amplification yielded estimated nucleated cell counts. Sequencing was performed with immunoSEQ multiplex PCR; in TCRdb, only in-frame clones are kept and a portion is missing. The V and J calls and clone size are taken from that table; D and trimming were inferred from the DNA. The sample carries just over 60,000 clones, approximately 79% recorded once. This clonotype was obtained from a man between 60 and 70 years old with acute or convalescent COVID-19. Sample: peripheral blood. The chain links TRBV27 to TRBJ2-3; D possibly corresponds to TRBD1 (6 bases). Written as DNA, the CDR3 is TGTGCCAGCAGTTTATGGGGGCAGGGCACAGATACGCAGTATTTT. Translation gives CASSLWGQGTDTQYF.